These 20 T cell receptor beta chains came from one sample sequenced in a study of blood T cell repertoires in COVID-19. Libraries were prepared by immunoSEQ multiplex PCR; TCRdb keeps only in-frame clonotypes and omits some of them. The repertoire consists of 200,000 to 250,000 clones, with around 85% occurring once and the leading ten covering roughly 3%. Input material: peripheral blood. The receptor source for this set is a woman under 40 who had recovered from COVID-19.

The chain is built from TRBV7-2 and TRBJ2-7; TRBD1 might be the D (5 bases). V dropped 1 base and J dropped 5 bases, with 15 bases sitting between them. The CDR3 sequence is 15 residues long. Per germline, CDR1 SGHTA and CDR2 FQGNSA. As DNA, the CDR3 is TGTGCCAGCAGCTTAGTGGCGACAGAATTGCACGAGCAGTACTTC. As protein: CASSLVATELHEQYF.

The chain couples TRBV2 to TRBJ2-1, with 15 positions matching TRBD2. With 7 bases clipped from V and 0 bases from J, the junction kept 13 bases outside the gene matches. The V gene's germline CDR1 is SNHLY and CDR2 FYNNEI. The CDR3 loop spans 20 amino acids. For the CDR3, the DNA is TGTGCCAGCACCAACTCCGGGACTAGCGGGGGGCGAAGCTCCTACAATGAGCAGTTCTTC. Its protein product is CASTNSGTSGGRSSYNEQFF.

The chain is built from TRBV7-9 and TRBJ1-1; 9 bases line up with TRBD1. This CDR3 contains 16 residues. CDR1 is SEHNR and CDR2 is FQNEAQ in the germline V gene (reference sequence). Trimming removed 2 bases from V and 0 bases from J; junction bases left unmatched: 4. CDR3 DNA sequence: TGTGCCAGCAGCTTATCCCGGACAGGGGTGAACACTGAAGCTTTCTTT. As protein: CASSLSRTGVNTEAFF.

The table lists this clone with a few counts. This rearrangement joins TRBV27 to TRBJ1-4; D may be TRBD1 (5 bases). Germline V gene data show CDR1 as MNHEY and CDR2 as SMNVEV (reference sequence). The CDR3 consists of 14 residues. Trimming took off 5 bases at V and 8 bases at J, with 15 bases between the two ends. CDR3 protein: CASSRLGGLEKLFF. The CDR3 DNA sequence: TGTGCCAGCAGTCGCCTGGGGGGATTGGAAAAACTGTTTTTT.

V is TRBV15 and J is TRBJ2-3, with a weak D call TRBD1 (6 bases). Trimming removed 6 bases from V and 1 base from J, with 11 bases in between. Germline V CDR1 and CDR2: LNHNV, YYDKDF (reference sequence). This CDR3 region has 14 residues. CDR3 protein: CATSSDSGTDTQYF. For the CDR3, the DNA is TGTGCCACCAGTTCGGACAGCGGCACAGATACGCAGTATTTT.

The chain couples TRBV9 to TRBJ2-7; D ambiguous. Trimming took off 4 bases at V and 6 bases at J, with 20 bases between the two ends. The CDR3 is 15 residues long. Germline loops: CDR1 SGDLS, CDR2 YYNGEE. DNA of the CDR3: TGTGCCAGCAGCCCCTTTCTAACCCTAGTTACCGAGCAGTACTTC. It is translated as CASSPFLTLVTEQYF.

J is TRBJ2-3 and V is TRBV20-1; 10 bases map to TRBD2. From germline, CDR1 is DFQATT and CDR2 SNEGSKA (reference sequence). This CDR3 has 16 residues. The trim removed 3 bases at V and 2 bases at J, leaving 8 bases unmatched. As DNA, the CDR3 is TGCAGTGCTAGTCCTGAGCGGGGGGGCTTCACAGATACGCAGTATTTT. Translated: CSASPERGGFTDTQYF.

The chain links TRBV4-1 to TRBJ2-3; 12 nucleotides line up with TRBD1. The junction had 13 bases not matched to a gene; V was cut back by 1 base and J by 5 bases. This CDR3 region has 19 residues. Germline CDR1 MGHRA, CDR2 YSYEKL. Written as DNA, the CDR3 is TGCGCCAGCAGCCAAGCCCCCGGTCCGGGACAGGGGGCCAGAGATACGCAGTATTTT. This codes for CASSQAPGPGQGARDTQYF.

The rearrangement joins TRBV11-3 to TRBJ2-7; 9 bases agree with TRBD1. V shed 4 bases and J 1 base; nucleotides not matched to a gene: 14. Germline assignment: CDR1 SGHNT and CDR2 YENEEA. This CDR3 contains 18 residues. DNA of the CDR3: TGTGCCAGCAGCTCCCGGGACAGGGTTGTTACGAGGTCCTACGAGCAGTACTTC. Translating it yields CASSSRDRVVTRSYEQYF.

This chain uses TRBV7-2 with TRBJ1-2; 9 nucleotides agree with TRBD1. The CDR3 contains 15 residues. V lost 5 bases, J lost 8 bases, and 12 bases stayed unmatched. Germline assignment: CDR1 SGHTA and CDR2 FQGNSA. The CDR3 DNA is TGTGCCAGCAGCATCCGGGACAGGGATGGACGGGGCTACACCTTC. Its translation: CASSIRDRDGRGYTF.

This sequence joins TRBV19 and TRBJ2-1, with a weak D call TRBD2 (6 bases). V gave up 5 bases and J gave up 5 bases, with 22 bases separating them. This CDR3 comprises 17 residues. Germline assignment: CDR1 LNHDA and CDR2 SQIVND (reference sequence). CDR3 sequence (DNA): TGTGCCAGTAGTTATCCCGCTTTCGGGGGACCCCACAATGAGCAGTTCTTC. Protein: CASSYPAFGGPHNEQFF.

The CDR3 here is CASSQGQGRPQHF. As DNA, the CDR3 is TGTGCCAGCAGCCAAGGACAGGGGCGGCCCCAGCATTTT. The chain carries TRBV3-1 (or the pseudogene TRBV3-2) and TRBJ1-5, with 8 bases lining up with TRBD1. From germline, CDR1 is LGHDT and CDR2 YNNKEL (reference sequence). The CDR3 covers 13 residues. The J segment lost 9 bases and the V segment lost 1 base, leaving 2 bases of the junction unmatched.

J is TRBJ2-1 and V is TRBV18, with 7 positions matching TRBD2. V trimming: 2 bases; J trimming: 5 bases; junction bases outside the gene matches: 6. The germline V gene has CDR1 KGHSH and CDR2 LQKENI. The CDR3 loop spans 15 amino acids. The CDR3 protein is CASSPVGRAHNEQFF. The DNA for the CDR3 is TGTGCCAGCTCACCAGTGGGGAGGGCCCACAATGAGCAGTTCTTC.

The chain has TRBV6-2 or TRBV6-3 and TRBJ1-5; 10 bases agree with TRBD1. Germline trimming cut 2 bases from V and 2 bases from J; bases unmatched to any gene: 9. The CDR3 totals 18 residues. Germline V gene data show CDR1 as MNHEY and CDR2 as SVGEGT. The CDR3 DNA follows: TGTGCCAGCAGTTACACGGGTTCCGGGACAGGGGGCAATCAGCCCCAGCATTTT. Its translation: CASSYTGSGTGGNQPQHF.

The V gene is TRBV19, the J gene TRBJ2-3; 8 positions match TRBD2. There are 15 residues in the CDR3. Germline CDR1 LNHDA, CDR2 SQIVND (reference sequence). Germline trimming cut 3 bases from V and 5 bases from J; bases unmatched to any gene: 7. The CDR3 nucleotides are TGTGCCAGTAGTATGACGGGGGGGCGCAGAGATACGCAGTATTTT. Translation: CASSMTGGRRDTQYF.

The CDR3 is CASSAGTGVEEQYF. In DNA form, the CDR3 reads TGTGCCAGCAGCGCCGGGACAGGGGTGGAAGAGCAGTACTTC. The rearrangement uses TRBV7-8 and TRBJ2-7; 10 bases line up with TRBD1. The germline V gene has CDR1 SGHVS and CDR2 FQNEAQ. The V gene end was trimmed by 5 bases and the J gene end by 7 bases; junction bases not matched to a gene: 8. The CDR3 length is 14 residues.

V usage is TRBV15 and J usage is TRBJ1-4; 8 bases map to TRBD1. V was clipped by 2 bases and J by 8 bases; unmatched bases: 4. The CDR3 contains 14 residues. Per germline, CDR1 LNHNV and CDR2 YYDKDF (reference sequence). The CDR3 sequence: CATSRQGAGEKLFF. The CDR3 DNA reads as TGTGCCACCAGCAGACAGGGGGCTGGAGAAAAACTGTTTTTT.

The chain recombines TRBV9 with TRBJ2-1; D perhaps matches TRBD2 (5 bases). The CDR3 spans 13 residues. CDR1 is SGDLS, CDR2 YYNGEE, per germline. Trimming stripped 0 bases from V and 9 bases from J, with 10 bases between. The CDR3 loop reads CASSVGLAGEQFF. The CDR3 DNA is TGTGCCAGCAGCGTAGGGCTAGCTGGTGAGCAGTTCTTC.

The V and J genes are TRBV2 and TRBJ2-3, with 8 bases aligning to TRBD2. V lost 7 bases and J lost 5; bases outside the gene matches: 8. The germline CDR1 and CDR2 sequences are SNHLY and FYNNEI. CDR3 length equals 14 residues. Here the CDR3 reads CASTWRGDVDTQYF. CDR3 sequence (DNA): TGTGCCAGCACTTGGCGGGGGGACGTAGATACGCAGTATTTT.

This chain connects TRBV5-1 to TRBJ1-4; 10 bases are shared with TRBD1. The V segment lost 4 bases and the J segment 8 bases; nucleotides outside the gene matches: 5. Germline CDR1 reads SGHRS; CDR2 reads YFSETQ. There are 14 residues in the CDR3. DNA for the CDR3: TGCGCCAGCAGCAAGGACAGGGGGGGAGAAAAACTGTTTTTT. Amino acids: CASSKDRGGEKLFF.